A selection of T cell receptor beta chains follows, all from one sample in a study of response to subunit inactivated influenza vaccine. TCRdb itself ran the RT-PCR reads through MiXCR, one entry per CDR3 protein. The sample lists 650,000 to 800,000 distinct CDR3 sequences; less than 20% were seen once. The material was PBMCs from blood, obtained roughly 5 days after vaccination. These receptor sequences come from a man between 50 and 59 years old who received an inactivated influenza vaccine. Each CDR3 is given with its conserved first and last residue. D genes are given only for firm matches. Size values are once, few and many counts, or a class for expanded clones, and some rows have none.

j_call v_call d_call clone_size cdr3_nt cdr3_aa
TRBJ2-7 TRBV24-1 TRBD1 NA TGTGCCACCAGTGGACAGGGGACCTACGAGCAGTACTTC CATSGQGTYEQYF
TRBJ2-3 TRBV7-9 NA NA TGTGCCAGCAGCGAGATTAGCGGTCGTAGCACAGATACGCAGTATTTT CASSEISGRSTDTQYF
TRBJ1-1 TRBV12-3/TRBV12-4 TRBD1 many TGTGCCAGCAGTTCTAACAGGGGGAACACTGAAGCTTTCTTT CASSSNRGNTEAFF
TRBJ1-4 TRBV20-1 TRBD1 few TGCAGTGCTAGTCGGACAGGGAGAGAAAAACTGTTTTTT CSASRTGREKLFF
TRBJ2-3 TRBV20-1 NA NA TGCAGTGCTAGAGATGTTGGGATTGCCACTTATACGCAGTATTTT CSARDVGIATYTQYF
TRBJ2-2 TRBV9 TRBD2 NA TGTGCCAGCAGCGAGACTAGCGGGGGGGCCAAGTTCGGGGAGCTGTTTTTT CASSETSGGAKFGELFF
TRBJ1-5 TRBV3-1 NA NA TGTGCCAGCAGCCAATCCGGGACTTCTAATCAGCCCCAGCATTTT CASSQSGTSNQPQHF
TRBJ2-1 TRBV20-1 TRBD2 NA TGCAGTGCTACCTTCCCTTTGACTAGCGGGAGGGGTGAGCAGTTCTTC CSATFPLTSGRGEQFF
TRBJ1-5 TRBV9 NA NA TGTGCCAGCAGCGTAGAGGGGGGGCCCCAGCATTTT CASSVEGGPQHF
TRBJ2-7 TRBV6-2/TRBV6-3 TRBD2 many TGTGCCAGCAGTTTACTAGCGGGGGGTCTCTACGAGCAGTACTTC CASSLLAGGLYEQYF
TRBJ2-2 TRBV5-5 NA few TGTGCCAGCAGCTTGTACAGGGATGAGACCGGGGAGCTGTTTTTT CASSLYRDETGELFF
TRBJ1-1 TRBV5-1 NA few TGCGCCAGCACGATGGGACAAGTAAACACTGAAGCTTTCTTT CASTMGQVNTEAFF
TRBJ1-1 TRBV5-5 NA few TGTGCCAGCAGTTCGACTGGGACGGAAGCTTTCTTT CASSSTGTEAFF
TRBJ2-6 TRBV5-6 NA many TGTGCCAGCAGCTTGGACAGCCTCTCTGGGGCCAACGTCCTGACTTTC CASSLDSLSGANVLTF
TRBJ1-2 TRBV5-6 TRBD1 NA TGTGCCAGCAGAAAACAGGGGAACTATGGCTACACCTTC CASRKQGNYGYTF
TRBJ2-3 TRBV5-1 TRBD2 few TGCGCCAGCAGCTTGGACTCGGGGGGGCGCACAGATACGCAGTATTTT CASSLDSGGRTDTQYF
TRBJ2-1 TRBV7-2 TRBD2 many TGTGCCAGCAGCTTAGCGCAAGCGGGAGTCGGCAATGAGCAGTTCTTC CASSLAQAGVGNEQFF
TRBJ2-7 TRBV7-8 NA NA TGTGCCAGCAGTTTTACCCTCGAGCAGTACTTC CASSFTLEQYF
TRBJ2-7 TRBV6-1 TRBD2 NA TGTGCCAGCAGTGCCCATGGACTAGCACCTACGTACGAGCAGTACTTC CASSAHGLAPTYEQYF
TRBJ1-2 TRBV4-3 NA few TGCGCCAGCAGCCAAAGAGCTAACCTGGTCAGGGGCTACACCTTC CASSQRANLVRGYTF
TRBJ1-5 TRBV27 NA many TGTGCCAGCAGTTTAAGTGGGGGCCATCAGCCCCAGCATTTT CASSLSGGHQPQHF
TRBJ2-5 TRBV20-1 NA few TGCAGTGCTAGAGATCGGGCAGGCCAAGAGACCCAGTACTTC CSARDRAGQETQYF
TRBJ2-7 TRBV10-3 TRBD2 NA TGTGCCACCAGCGGTCTAGCGGGAGAGGGTGGCACCTACGAGCAGTACTTC CATSGLAGEGGTYEQYF